This TCR beta chain was sequenced in a study of shared T cell receptors in the human thymus. Germline lookup yields CDR1 KGHSH and CDR2 LQKENI. The CDR3 contains 15 residues. The V segment lost 6 bases and the J segment 7 bases; nucleotides outside the gene matches: 10. Clones were sequenced by immunoSEQ multiplex PCR, and TCRdb holds only the in-frame ones, with some missing. The sample contains 500,000 to 750,000 clones, over 75% of which appear only once. This sample also belongs to another study, concerning human thymus T cells. That paper notes: Finnish infants who were healthy and having corrective surgery for congenital heart defects made up the donors. Resected material from corrective heart surgery provided the thymus tissue analysed. Thymic and blood repertoires showed apparently biased V and J gene usage. Related research reported highly overlapping thymic repertoires among unrelated individuals.

The sequence was collected from a boy in the first two years of life with a congenital heart defect. Sequenced input: thymocytes. The chain links TRBV18 to TRBJ2-1, with 9 bases matching TRBD2. The CDR3 here is CASSPEAGGPNEQFF. In DNA, the CDR3 is TGTGCCAGCTCCCCGGAGGCGGGAGGGCCGAATGAGCAGTTCTTC.